Listed below are T cell receptor beta chains from one sample, sequenced in a study of OX40 agonist ivuxolimab in advanced cancers. TCRdb's copy holds only in-frame clones and misses some; the assay was immunoSEQ multiplex PCR. The sample shows around 80,000 clones, about 88% of them seen only once. Sequencing used CD4+ or CD8+ T cells sorted from blood, obtained in a trial of the OX40 agonist ivuxolimab. These TCRs come from an adult with an advanced solid tumor such as melanoma, head and neck, liver or kidney cancer. Each CDR3 is given without its conserved first and last residue. D genes are given only for firm matches.

v_call d_call cdr3_aa
TRBV7-9 - ASSLEGDLGGYT
TRBV2 - ASSAGTTNTGELF
TRBV5-5 - ASSPDGDYGYT
TRBV5-1 - ASSLAEQGITYEQY
TRBV4-2 - ASSKRGLGNGYT
TRBV19 - ASTRPGAGDNQPQH
TRBV15 TRBD1 ATSSELTGDVNSPLH
TRBV29-1 - SAAAGPLVEQY
TRBV19 - ASKDDGHYGYT
TRBV6-1 TRBD2 ASSIAGGWETQY
TRBV7-3 TRBD1 ASSQTGGGYNEQF
TRBV6-5 TRBD2 ASTEGGTNSYEQY
TRBV19 TRBD2 ASSSGRAGETQY
TRBV6-1 TRBD1 ASREQTGGSNQPQH
TRBV13 - ASSLRGFTYNEQF
TRBV18 TRBD1 ASSPGTGTQQH
TRBV29-1 - SVEESPGYGYT
TRBV29-1 - SVPWGTEAF
TRBV7-2 TRBD2 ASSHETSGKAQY
TRBV5-5 - ASSKDIRNTEAF
TRBV18 - ASSPPGASGGYT
TRBV4-1 - ASSQRFLLRETQY
TRBV6-6 - ASSKELAEAF
TRBV7-9 TRBD1 ASSRRQGTYGYT
TRBV2 - ASSPGPGNTIY
TRBV5-6 - ASSWGGANQPQH
TRBV14 - ASSQSRVATNEKLF
TRBV19 - ASSITGTWETQY
TRBV5-4 - ASSLVGYEQY
TRBV19 - ASSPRALNTGELF
TRBV13 - ASSLTLRETQY
TRBV7-9 - AILKGYGYT
TRBV5-1 TRBD2 ASSLTAGGPGEQY
TRBV11-2 - ASSSPGAEQY
TRBV4-1 - ASSQEGRGRTDTQY
TRBV28 - ASTPPAGRTEAF
TRBV2 TRBD1 ASRAGTGGIPLH
TRBV30 - AWSRGEKLF
TRBV27 TRBD2 ASSLYGEGGTGELF
TRBV6-1 - ASTSRLNQPQH
TRBV7-6 - ASSFFPRAAGNTIY
TRBV5-6 TRBD2 ASSLRAGTYEQY
TRBV19 - ASSITAGRDGYT
TRBV14 - ASSQDPRGGAKNIQY
TRBV7-9 - ASSLGGYTQY
TRBV29-1 - SVVPGPNQPQH
TRBV2 - ASSDIGGYT
TRBV5-4 - ASSLDPGGYNEQF
TRBV7-6 TRBD2 ASSLSGRATDTQY
TRBV23-1 - ASSQSYGYVAEPLAKNIQY
TRBV11-1 - ASSLWEATGEQY
TRBV25-1 TRBD2 ASSGLAGNANEQF